This T cell receptor beta chain originates from a study of cytomegalovirus exposure and HLA in healthy donors. Germline V gives CDR1 SEHNR, CDR2 FQNEAQ (reference sequence). The CDR3 length is 13 residues. J lost 5 bases, V lost 6 bases, and 5 bases had no gene match. The PCR used 60 Vbeta and 13 Jbeta primers. Data came from immunoSEQ multiplex PCR; TCRdb stores just in-frame clones and leaves some out. The sample yields some 130,000 clones, about 81% seen once. Sequenced material: PBMCs. The clonotype originates from a young man in good health and CMV-seronegative. The chain is built from TRBV7-9 and TRBJ2-5; 8 positions agree with TRBD1. CDR3 loop: CASSRQGRETQYF. The CDR3 DNA follows: TGTGCCAGCAGTCGACAGGGGCGGGAGACCCAGTACTTC.